This record covers a single T cell receptor (beta chain). Seattle patients were enrolled while actively infected and followed longitudinally. This table comes from immunoSEQ multiplex PCR, and its TCRdb copy is limited to in-frame clones, with some not included. The sample has 300,000 to 350,000 clones, around nine tenths seen once. The data derive from a study of blood T cell repertoires in COVID-19. Study-level information: Some COVID-19 samples were acute and others convalescent; all came from the United States, Italy and Spain. Nucleic acid was either cDNA or gDNA, and it came from T cells, B-cell-depleted T cells, or PBMCs.

Trimming removed 5 bases from V and 3 bases from J, with 14 bases in between. The germline CDR1 and CDR2 sequences are SEHNR and FQNEAQ (reference sequence). The CDR3 covers 14 residues. What was sequenced was peripheral blood. This receptor was taken from a woman in her 30s with COVID-19, enrolled during active disease. The chain links TRBV7-9 to TRBJ2-7; tentative D call: TRBD1 (5 bases). The CDR3 loop reads CASSQGAPVYEQYF. The CDR3, as DNA: TGTGCCAGCAGCCAAGGGGCCCCCGTCTACGAGCAGTACTTC.